The clone carrying this T cell receptor (beta chain) was observed a handful of times. What it recognizes is unknown. The source of the sample is a study of blood T cells in healthy people across ages. The study's findings and limits: Relative to aged donors, long-lived donors carried more naive CD4+ cells and displayed higher diversity. Percentage of naive T cells showed a strong correlation with TCR beta diversity.

This CDR3 is 13 amino acids long. Germline CDR1 SGHDT, CDR2 YYEEEE. Trimming removed 4 bases at V and 1 base at J, with 8 bases between. With a J-beta primer mix and a sample-barcoded 5' primer, a second PCR ran about 7 to 12 cycles. MiXCR was run by TCRdb on the 5' RACE reads, yielding one entry per CDR3 protein. Of 790,000 or so distinct CDR3 sequences in the sample, 35% to 60% were seen once. This rearrangement joins TRBV5-6 to TRBJ1-2; D unresolved. Sequencing used blood. This clonotype originated in an elderly man in good health. The CDR3 loop reads CASSVVDNYGYTF. Written as DNA, the CDR3 is TGTGCCAGCAGCGTGGTGGATAACTATGGCTACACCTTC.